The 5 T cell receptor beta chains listed next were all sequenced from one sample in a study of control samples from healthy donors and cancer patients. Some clones are missing from TCRdb's copy, which holds only in-frame ones; the method was immunoSEQ multiplex PCR. The table records about 120,000 clones, roughly nine tenths of them present only once. The sample taken for sequencing was PBMCs. These receptors were taken from a woman aged 45-65 years with colorectal cancer.

The rearrangement links TRBV11-3 to TRBJ2-1; D gene ambiguous. There are 13 residues in the CDR3. Germline assignment: CDR1 SGHNT and CDR2 YENEEA. V shed 3 bases and J shed 6 bases, with 9 bases lying between them. CDR3 region: CASSFSLANEQFF. The CDR3 DNA reads TGTGCCAGCAGCTTCTCACTGGCCAATGAGCAGTTCTTC. The whole variable domain, remainder taken from reference TRBV11-3 and TRBJ2-1, is EAGVVQSPRYKIIEKKQPVAFWCNPISGHNTLYWYLQNLGQGPELLIRYENEEAVDDSQLPKDRFSAERLKGVDSTLKIQPAELGDSAVYLCASSFSLANEQFFGPGTRLTVL.

V usage is TRBV2 and J usage is TRBJ1-1, with D perhaps matching TRBD1 (5 bases). Trimming cost V 4 bases and J 4 bases, with 10 bases left between them. The CDR3 has 13 residues. Germline V gene data show CDR1 as SNHLY and CDR2 as FYNNEI. Here the CDR3 reads CASSGQGGTEAFF. The CDR3 DNA reads as TGTGCCAGCAGTGGGCAGGGCGGCACTGAAGCTTTCTTT.

J is TRBJ1-6 and V is TRBV11-1; D unresolved. CDR1 is SGHAT and CDR2 is FQDESV in the germline V gene (reference sequence). The CDR3 contains 14 residues. Trimming stripped 4 bases from V and 6 bases from J, with 10 bases between. The CDR3 spells CASSSMGSNSPLHF. CDR3 DNA sequence: TGTGCCAGCAGCTCTATGGGAAGTAATTCACCCCTCCACTTT. Full variable domain (remainder filled in from reference TRBV11-1 and TRBJ1-6): EAEVAQSPRYKITEKSQAVAFWCDPISGHATLYWYRQILGQGPELLVQFQDESVVDDSQLPKDRFSAERLKGVDSTLKIQPAELGDSAMYLCASSSMGSNSPLHFGNGTRLTVT.

The J gene is TRBJ2-5, the V gene TRBV28; D gene ambiguous. V was shortened by 6 bases and J by 1 base, with 3 bases between the two germline ends. From germline, CDR1 is MDHEN and CDR2 SYDVKM. This CDR3 spans 11 amino acids. CDR3 amino acids: CASRVQETQYF. In DNA form, the CDR3 reads TGTGCCAGCAGGGTCCAAGAGACCCAGTACTTC.

The CDR3 DNA reads as TGCGCCAGCAGCAAGCAGGGAACTGAAGCTTTCTTT. Amino acids: CASSKQGTEAFF. This rearrangement joins TRBV5-1 to TRBJ1-1; D may be TRBD1 (5 bases). Germline V lookup: CDR1 SGHRS, CDR2 YFSETQ. The ends were cut back, 4 bases at V and 5 bases at J, with 9 bases in the middle. The CDR3 consists of 12 residues.